A selection of T cell receptor beta chains follows, all from one sample in a study of tumor-infiltrating lymphocytes in primary liver carcinoma. TCRdb used MiXCR to reprocess the multiplex PCR reads, holding one entry per CDR3 protein. Here the sample spans 90,000 to 150,000 distinct CDR3 sequences, under 70% being singletons. The material sequenced was tumor-adjacent normal liver tissue. Receptors originate from a woman in her sixties with primary liver carcinoma and hepatitis B virus infection. Each CDR3 is given with its conserved first and last residue. The order of the fields is V gene, CDR3 length, CDR3 protein.

V: TRBV12-3/TRBV12-4
length: 17
CDR3: CASSFAPQGVGANVLTF

V: TRBV11-2
length: 16
CDR3: CAAAGASGKGAHEQYF

V: TRBV6-1
length: 14
CDR3: CASNENWTGEGYTF

V: TRBV5-1
length: 12
CDR3: CASTGNNGELFF

V: TRBV11-2
length: 17
CDR3: CASSLGPSGAENKPQHF

V: TRBV6-5
length: 14
CDR3: CASSTPQGGPEAFF

V: TRBV7-9
length: 16
CDR3: CASSLGLAGESGELFF

V: TRBV29-1
length: 14
CDR3: CSLSGRGITDTQYF

V: TRBV4-1
length: 15
CDR3: CASSRIVGASDTHYF

V: TRBV29-1
length: 12
CDR3: CSAALGADTQYF

V: TRBV4-2
length: 16
CDR3: CASSQGAFMNTGELFF

V: TRBV28
length: 15
CDR3: CASSLGQGFSDTQYF

V: TRBV28
length: 13
CDR3: CATMLLARAGYTF

V: TRBV2
length: 14
CDR3: CASKRRDGTDTQYF

V: TRBV12-3/TRBV12-4
length: 15
CDR3: CASSQTTGIGTEALF

V: TRBV11-2
length: 19
CDR3: CATSSRPDRGAYFGDTIYF

V: TRBV29-1
length: 17
CDR3: CSVGGPMAGAPSYEQYF

V: TRBV28
length: 13
CDR3: CASSLSATDTQYF

V: TRBV5-4
length: 15
CDR3: CASSPVDRPGYGYTF

V: TRBV2
length: 15
CDR3: CASLYRGLGNTEAFF

V: TRBV11-2
length: 15
CDR3: CTSSLPTGQGTEAFF

V: TRBV7-9
length: 14
CDR3: CASSPGGMVDEQLF

V: TRBV11-2
length: 20
CDR3: CASSSHQHGHLRFWGYEAFF

V: TRBV11-2
length: 14
CDR3: CVSNMGLPTDTQYF

V: TRBV4-1
length: 16
CDR3: CASGQFASGIGYEQYF

V: TRBV6-5
length: 14
CDR3: CASIGLSGSNMQYF

V: TRBV29-1
length: 16
CDR3: CSVVKPAGASVNEQLF

V: TRBV6-1
length: 15
CDR3: CASSDDRGVYYGYTF

V: TRBV4-1
length: 13
CDR3: CASSLGPPYEHYF

V: TRBV12-3/TRBV12-4
length: 21
CDR3: CASSSQRTSGRGDLNTDTQYF

V: TRBV29-1
length: 10
CDR3: CSVGAGELFF

V: TRBV10-2
length: 14
CDR3: CASSMTGERQPQHF

V: TRBV6-1
length: 14
CDR3: CASSEYRGRETQYF

V: TRBV4-2
length: 14
CDR3: CASSRISDQETQYF

V: TRBV10-3
length: 16
CDR3: CAIRTEGVTDYNEQFF

V: TRBV6-5
length: 13
CDR3: CASSYEGGDGYTF

V: TRBV6-1
length: 16
CDR3: CASSDRAGRRRNIQYF

V: TRBV29-1
length: 17
CDR3: CSGNRDKWSSYNSPLHF

V: TRBV5-1
length: 16
CDR3: CDSSFRAGVGPRELFF

V: TRBV12-3/TRBV12-4
length: 13
CDR3: CVSRPGVYNVQFF

V: TRBV6-5
length: 14
CDR3: CASSYSGKHQLQHF

V: TRBV11-2
length: 13
CDR3: CASSLDRTYTQYF

V: TRBV28
length: 13
CDR3: CVSSLPVNTEAFF

V: TRBV4-1
length: 14
CDR3: CAGSQLAWADTQYF

V: TRBV4-1
length: 15
CDR3: CASSPAVRHNQPQHF

V: TRBV7-8
length: 16
CDR3: CASSLGGQGHNEKLFF

V: TRBV11-2
length: 17
CDR3: CASSSPATSVDTYTQYF

V: TRBV6-5
length: 16
CDR3: CASRSTLSSGFDEQFF

V: TRBV2
length: 16
CDR3: CASSEFRGTSNTEAFF

V: TRBV4-2
length: 17
CDR3: CASSQGSSGPGVNVLTF